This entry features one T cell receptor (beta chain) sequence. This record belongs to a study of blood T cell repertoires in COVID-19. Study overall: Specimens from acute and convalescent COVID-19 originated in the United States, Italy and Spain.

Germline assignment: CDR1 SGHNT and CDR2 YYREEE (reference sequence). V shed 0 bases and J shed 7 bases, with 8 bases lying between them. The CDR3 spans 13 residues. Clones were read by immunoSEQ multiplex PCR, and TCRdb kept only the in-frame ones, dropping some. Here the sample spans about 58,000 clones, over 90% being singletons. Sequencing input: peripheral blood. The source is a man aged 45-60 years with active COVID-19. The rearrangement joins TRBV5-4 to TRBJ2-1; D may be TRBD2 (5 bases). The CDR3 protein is CASSLVAGNEQFF. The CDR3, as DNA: TGTGCCAGCAGCTTGGTCGCGGGTAATGAGCAGTTCTTC.